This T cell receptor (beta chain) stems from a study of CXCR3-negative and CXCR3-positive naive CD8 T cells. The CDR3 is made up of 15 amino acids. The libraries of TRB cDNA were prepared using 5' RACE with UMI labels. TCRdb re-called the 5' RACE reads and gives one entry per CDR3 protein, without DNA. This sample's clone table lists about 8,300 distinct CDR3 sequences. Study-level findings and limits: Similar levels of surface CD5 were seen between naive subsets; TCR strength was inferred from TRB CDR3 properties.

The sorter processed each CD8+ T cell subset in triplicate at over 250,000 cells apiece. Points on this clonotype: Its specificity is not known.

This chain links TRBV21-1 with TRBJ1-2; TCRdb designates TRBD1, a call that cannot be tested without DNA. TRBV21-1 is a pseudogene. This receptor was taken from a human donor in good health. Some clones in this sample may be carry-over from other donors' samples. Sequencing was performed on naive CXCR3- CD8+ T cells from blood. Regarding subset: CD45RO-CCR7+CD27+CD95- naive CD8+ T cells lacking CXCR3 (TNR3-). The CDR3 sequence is CASSKAKDRFFGYTF.